This T cell receptor (beta chain) was retrieved from a study of blood T cell repertoires in COVID-19. Study in general: T cells, B-cell-depleted T cells, or PBMCs provided the cDNA or gDNA that served as material.

Some clones are missing from TCRdb's copy, which holds only in-frame ones; the method was immunoSEQ multiplex PCR. Of 200,000 to 300,000 clones in the sample, about 90% are singletons; the top ten hold roughly 3%. CDR1 MNHEY and CDR2 SVGEGT come from the germline V gene. CDR3 length: 16 amino acids. The ends lost 6 bases at V and 3 bases at J; junction bases unmatched: 11. The rearrangement links TRBV6-2 or TRBV6-3 to TRBJ1-5, with TRBD1 identical over 7 bases. This clonotype was obtained from a woman aged 40 to 55 who had been exposed to COVID-19. The sample consisted of PBMCs or T cells enriched from blood (not recorded which). CDR3: CASSSFGTVYNQPQHF. The CDR3 coding sequence is TGTGCCAGCAGCTCCTTCGGGACAGTATACAATCAGCCCCAGCATTTT.